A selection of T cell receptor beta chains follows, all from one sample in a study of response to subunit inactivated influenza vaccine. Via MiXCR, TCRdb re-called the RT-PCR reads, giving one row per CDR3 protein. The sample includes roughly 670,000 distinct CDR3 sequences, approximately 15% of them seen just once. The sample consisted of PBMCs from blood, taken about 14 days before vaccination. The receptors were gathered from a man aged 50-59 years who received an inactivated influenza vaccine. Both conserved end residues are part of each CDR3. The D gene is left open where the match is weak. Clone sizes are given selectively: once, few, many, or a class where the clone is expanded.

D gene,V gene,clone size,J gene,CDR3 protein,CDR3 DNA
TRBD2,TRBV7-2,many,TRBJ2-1,CASSLGGSLNEQFF,TGTGCCAGCAGCTTAGGCGGGAGCTTGAATGAGCAGTTCTTC
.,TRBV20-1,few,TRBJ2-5,CSAIGLPGTSQETQYF,TGCAGTGCTATAGGTCTTCCGGGGACCTCCCAAGAGACCCAGTACTTC
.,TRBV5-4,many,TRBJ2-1,CASSLELTKYNEQFF,TGTGCCAGCAGCTTGGAGTTGACTAAATACAATGAACAGTTCTTC
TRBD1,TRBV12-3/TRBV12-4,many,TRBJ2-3,CASSGGQGATDTQYF,TGTGCCAGCAGTGGGGGACAGGGGGCAACAGATACGCAGTATTTT
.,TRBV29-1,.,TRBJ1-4,CSATGTAGNEKLFF,TGCAGCGCCACCGGGACGGCCGGTAATGAAAAACTGTTTTTT
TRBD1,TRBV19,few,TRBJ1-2,CASSIWGQGRGYTF,TGTGCCAGTAGTATATGGGGACAGGGACGTGGCTACACCTTC
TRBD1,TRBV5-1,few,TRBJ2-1,CASLSEGQGANEQFF,TGCGCCAGCCTTAGTGAGGGACAGGGGGCAAATGAGCAGTTCTTC
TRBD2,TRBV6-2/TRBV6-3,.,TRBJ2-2,CASSLEDRWTSGGESTGELFF,TGTGCCAGCAGTTTAGAGGACAGATGGACTAGCGGGGGGGAAAGCACCGGGGAGCTGTTTTTT
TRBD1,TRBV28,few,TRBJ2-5,CASSLGGQPQTQYF,TGTGCCAGCAGTTTAGGGGGACAGCCCCAGACCCAGTACTTC
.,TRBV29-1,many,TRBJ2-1,CSVSSGRGAYNEQFF,TGCAGCGTTTCTAGCGGAAGGGGGGCTTACAATGAGCAGTTCTTC
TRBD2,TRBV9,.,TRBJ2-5,CASSGGGSGTQYF,TGTGCCAGCAGCGGGGGGGGGAGCGGGACCCAGTACTTC
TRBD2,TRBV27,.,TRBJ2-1,CASSRLSGGGDNEQFF,TGTGCCAGCAGCCGCCTTAGCGGGGGTGGGGACAATGAGCAGTTCTTC
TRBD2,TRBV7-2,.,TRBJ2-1,CASSRRRLAGSQGQFF,TGTGCCAGCAGCCGGCGGCGTCTAGCGGGTTCCCAGGGGCAGTTCTTC
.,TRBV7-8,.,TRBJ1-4,CASSPMGAEKLFF,TGTGCCAGCAGCCCCATGGGGGCGGAAAAACTGTTTTTT
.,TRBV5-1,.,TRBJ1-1,CASSKVQNTEAFF,TGCGCCAGCAGCAAAGTCCAAAACACTGAAGCTTTCTTT
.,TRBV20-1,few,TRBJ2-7,CSAIPGTTYEQYF,TGCAGTGCCATACCGGGAACTACCTACGAGCAGTACTTC
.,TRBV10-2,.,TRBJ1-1,CASSDGQINTEAFF,TGCGCCAGCAGTGACGGACAGATTAACACTGAAGCTTTCTTT
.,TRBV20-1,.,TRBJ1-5,CSARDPGRRFYSNQPQHF,TGCAGTGCTAGAGATCCCGGCAGGAGATTTTATAGCAATCAGCCCCAGCATTTT
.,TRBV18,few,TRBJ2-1,CASSPPDSYNEQFF,TGTGCCAGCTCACCACCGGACAGTTACAATGAGCAGTTCTTC
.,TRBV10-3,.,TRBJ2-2,CAISESGQNTGELFF,TGTGCCATCAGTGAGTCGGGACAGAACACCGGGGAGCTGTTTTTT
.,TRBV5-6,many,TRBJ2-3,CASSLSSRTDTQYF,TGTGCCAGCAGCTTGTCTTCTCGGACAGATACGCAGTATTTT
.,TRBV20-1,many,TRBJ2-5,CSAALGEETQYF,TGCAGTGCTGCCTTAGGGGAGGAGACCCAGTACTTC
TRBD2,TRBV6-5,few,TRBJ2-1,CASSYSRSGRFSEQFF,TGTGCCAGCAGTTACTCGAGGAGCGGGAGATTTAGTGAGCAGTTCTTC
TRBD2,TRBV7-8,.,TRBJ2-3,CASSLELTSGGDTQYF,TGTGCCAGCAGCTTAGAGCTGACTAGCGGAGGAGATACGCAGTATTTT
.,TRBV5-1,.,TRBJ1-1,CASREETEAFF,TGCGCCAGCAGGGAGGAGACTGAAGCTTTCTTT
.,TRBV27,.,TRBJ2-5,CASSSITGSQYF,TGTGCCAGCAGTTCTATAACAGGGTCCCAGTACTTC
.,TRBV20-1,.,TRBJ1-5,CSARVGQSNQPQHF,TGCAGTGCTAGAGTAGGACAGAGCAATCAGCCCCAGCATTTT
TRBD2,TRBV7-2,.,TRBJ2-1,CASSPSIGLAGGGEQFF,TGTGCCAGCAGCCCTAGTATTGGACTAGCGGGAGGGGGGGAGCAGTTCTTC
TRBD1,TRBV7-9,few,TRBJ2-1,CASSPPDRVYNEQFF,TGTGCCAGCAGCCCCCCGGACAGGGTATACAATGAGCAGTTCTTC
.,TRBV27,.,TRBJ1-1,CASRATGITEAFF,TGTGCCAGCAGAGCCACAGGGATCACTGAAGCTTTCTTT
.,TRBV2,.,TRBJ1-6,CASKGGSGVYNSPLHF,TGTGCCAGCAAAGGGGGATCAGGTGTTTATAATTCACCCCTCCACTTT
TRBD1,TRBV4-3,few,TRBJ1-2,CASSQVTGSDGYTF,TGCGCCAGCAGCCAGGTGACAGGGTCCGATGGCTACACCTTC
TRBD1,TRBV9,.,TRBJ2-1,CASSISGGLGNEQFF,TGTGCCAGCAGCATTTCAGGGGGCCTTGGCAATGAGCAGTTCTTC
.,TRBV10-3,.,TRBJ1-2,CAISERAGRVGYGYTF,TGTGCCATCAGTGAAAGAGCAGGAAGGGTAGGCTATGGCTACACCTTC
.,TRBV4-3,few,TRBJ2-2,CASSQEPNLTGELFF,TGCGCCAGCAGCCAAGAACCTAACCTCACCGGGGAGCTGTTTTTT
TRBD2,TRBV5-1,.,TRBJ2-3,CASSWGLAGTTYTDTQYF,TGCGCCAGCAGCTGGGGACTAGCGGGGACGACATACACAGATACGCAGTATTTT
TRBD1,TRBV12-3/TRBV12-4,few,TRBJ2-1,CASRKGQGHNEQFF,TGTGCCAGCAGGAAAGGACAGGGTCACAATGAGCAGTTCTTC
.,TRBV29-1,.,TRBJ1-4,CSVEALSQGLGEKLFF,TGCAGCGTTGAAGCATTATCCCAGGGCCTGGGTGAAAAACTGTTTTTT
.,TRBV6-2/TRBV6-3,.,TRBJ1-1,CASSYSVRGFMMNTEAFF,TGTGCCAGCAGTTACTCCGTTCGTGGCTTTATGATGAACACTGAAGCTTTCTTT
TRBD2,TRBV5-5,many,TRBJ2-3,CASSLAGTSGSYDTQYF,TGTGCCAGCAGCTTGGCCGGGACTAGCGGGAGCTATGATACGCAGTATTTT
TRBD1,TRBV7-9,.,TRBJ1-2,CASSLGPGQGDGYTF,TGTGCCAGCAGCTTGGGCCCTGGGCAGGGGGATGGCTACACCTTC
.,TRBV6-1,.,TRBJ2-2,CASTPRGNTGELFF,TGTGCCAGCACCCCCAGGGGGAACACCGGGGAGCTGTTTTTT